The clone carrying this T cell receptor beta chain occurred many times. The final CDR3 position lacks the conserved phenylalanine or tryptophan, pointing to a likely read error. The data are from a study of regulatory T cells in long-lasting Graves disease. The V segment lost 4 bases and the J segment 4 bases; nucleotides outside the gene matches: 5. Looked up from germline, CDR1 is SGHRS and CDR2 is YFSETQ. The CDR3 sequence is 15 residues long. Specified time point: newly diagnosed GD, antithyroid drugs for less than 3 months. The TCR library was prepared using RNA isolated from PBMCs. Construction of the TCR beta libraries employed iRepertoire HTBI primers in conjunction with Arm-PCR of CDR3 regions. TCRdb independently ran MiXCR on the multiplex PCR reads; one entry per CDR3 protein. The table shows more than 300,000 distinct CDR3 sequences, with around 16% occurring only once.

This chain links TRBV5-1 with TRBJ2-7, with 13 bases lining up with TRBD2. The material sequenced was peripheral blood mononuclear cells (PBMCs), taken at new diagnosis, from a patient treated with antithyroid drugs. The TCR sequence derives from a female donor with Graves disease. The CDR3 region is CASSPRTSGSYEQYL. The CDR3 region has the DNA TGCGCCAGCAGCCCGAGGACTAGCGGGAGTTACGAGCAGTACCTC.